This T cell receptor (beta chain) was sequenced in a study of T cells in Graves' hyperthyroidism and ophthalmopathy. Study results and limitations: Ophthalmopathy and stable hyperthyroidism were told apart by a 13 V-J model.

The authors obtained PBMCs from 10 ml of fresh peripheral blood. Trimming pared 5 bases from V and 8 bases from J, leaving 15 bases between. CDR3 length: 14 amino acids. Germline values: CDR1 MNHNY, CDR2 SVGAGI (reference sequence). Details on this clonotype: Its specificity is unknown.

Regions amplified from RNA transcripts were the TCR beta CDR3 regions. HTBI primers were used for first-round RT-PCR of the TCR CDR3. TCRdb reanalysed the multiplex PCR reads using MiXCR and keeps one entry per CDR3 protein. The sample includes hundreds of thousands of distinct CDR3 sequences, around 39% of them seen just once. V and J are TRBV6-6 and TRBJ1-4, with TRBD1 as a possible D gene (6 bases). The sequence came from a man aged 18 to 30 with Graves' hyperthyroidism. The sample consisted of blood. The CDR3 is CASSETGRGEKLFF. The CDR3 DNA reads TGTGCCAGCAGTGAAACGGGGAGGGGGGAAAAACTGTTTTTT.